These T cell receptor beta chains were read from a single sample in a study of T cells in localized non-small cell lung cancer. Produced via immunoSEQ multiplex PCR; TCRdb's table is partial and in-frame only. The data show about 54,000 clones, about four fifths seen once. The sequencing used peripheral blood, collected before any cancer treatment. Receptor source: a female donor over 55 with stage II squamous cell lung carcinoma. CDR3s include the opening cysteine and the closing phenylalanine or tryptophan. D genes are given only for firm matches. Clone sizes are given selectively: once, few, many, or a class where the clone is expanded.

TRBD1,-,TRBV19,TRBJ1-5,CASRFDRGNQPQHF,TGTGCCAGTAGGTTCGACAGGGGAAATCAGCCCCAGCATTTT
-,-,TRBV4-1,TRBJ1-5,CASSQSPGLSQPQHF,TGCGCCAGCAGCCAAAGTCCCGGCCTTAGTCAGCCCCAGCATTTT
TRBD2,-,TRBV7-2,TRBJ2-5,CASSSAGEETQYF,TGTGCCAGCAGCTCAGCGGGGGAAGAGACCCAGTACTTC
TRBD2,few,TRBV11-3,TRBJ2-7,CASSFRTSGEQYF,TGTGCCAGCAGCTTCAGGACTAGCGGTGAGCAGTACTTC
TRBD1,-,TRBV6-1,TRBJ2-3,CASSPDRGHTDTQYF,TGTGCCAGCAGCCCGGACAGGGGGCACACAGATACGCAGTATTTT
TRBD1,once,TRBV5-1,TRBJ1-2,CASSLGQGQGAGYGYTF,TGCGCCAGCAGCTTGGGCCAGGGACAGGGGGCAGGGTATGGCTACACCTTC
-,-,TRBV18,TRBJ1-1,CASSPQKKGTGTEAFF,TGTGCCAGCTCACCACAGAAGAAGGGAACGGGTACTGAAGCTTTCTTT
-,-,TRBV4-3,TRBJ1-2,CASSQSLGRGGYTF,TGCGCCAGCAGCCAATCCCTTGGACGAGGAGGCTACACCTTC
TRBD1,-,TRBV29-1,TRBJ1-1,CSAVPRQGDTEAFF,TGCAGCGCCGTCCCGCGACAGGGTGACACTGAAGCTTTCTTT
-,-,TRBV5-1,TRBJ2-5,CASSLLRGPQETQYF,TGCGCCAGCAGCCTACTACGGGGGCCCCAAGAGACCCAGTACTTC
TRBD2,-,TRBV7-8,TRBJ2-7,CASSFRGGSYEQYF,TGTGCCAGCAGCTTCCGGGGGGGCTCATACGAGCAGTACTTC
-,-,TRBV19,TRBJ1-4,CASSRARARTNEKLFF,TGTGCCAGTAGTAGAGCCAGGGCGCGTACTAATGAAAAACTGTTTTTT
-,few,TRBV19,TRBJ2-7,CASSSGHYEQYF,TGTGCCAGTAGTAGTGGTCACTACGAGCAGTACTTC
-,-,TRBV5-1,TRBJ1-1,CASSLEARDEAFF,TGCGCCAGCAGCTTGGAGGCTAGGGATGAAGCTTTCTTT
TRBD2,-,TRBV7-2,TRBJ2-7,CASSFGAGVSYEQYF,TGTGCCAGCAGCTTTGGGGCGGGGGTTTCCTACGAGCAGTACTTC
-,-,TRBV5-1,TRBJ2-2,CASSLVGLRPTGELFF,TGCGCCAGCAGCTTGGTGGGTTTGAGACCCACCGGGGAGCTGTTTTTT
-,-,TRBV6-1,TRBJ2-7,CASSESTGLTYEQYF,TGTGCCAGCAGTGAATCTACAGGTTTAACCTACGAGCAGTACTTC
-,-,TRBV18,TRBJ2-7,CASSHTLTDIHYEQYF,TGTGCCAGCTCACACACCTTAACGGACATTCACTACGAGCAGTACTTC
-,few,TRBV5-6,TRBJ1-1,CASSFFWTDMNTEAFF,TGTGCCAGCAGCTTTTTTTGGACAGATATGAACACTGAAGCTTTCTTT
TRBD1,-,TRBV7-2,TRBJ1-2,CASSLEGQGRGYGYTF,TGTGCCAGCAGCTTAGAGGGCCAGGGCAGGGGGTATGGCTACACCTTC
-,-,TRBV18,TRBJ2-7,CASSPQGGYEQYF,TGTGCCAGCTCACCACAAGGTGGTTACGAGCAGTACTTC
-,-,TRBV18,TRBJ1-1,CASSPIDGGAGTEAFF,TGTGCCAGCTCACCAATCGACGGGGGCGCGGGCACTGAAGCTTTCTTT
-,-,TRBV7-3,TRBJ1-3,CASSPVASSGNTIYF,TGTGCCAGCAGCCCCGTAGCTAGCTCTGGAAACACCATATATTTT
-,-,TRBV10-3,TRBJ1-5,CAISPGSGNQPQHF,TGTGCCATCAGTCCAGGGTCTGGCAATCAGCCCCAGCATTTT
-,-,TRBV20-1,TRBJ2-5,CSEGETQYF,TGCAGCGAGGGGGAGACCCAGTACTTC
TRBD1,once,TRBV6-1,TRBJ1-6,CASRMSTGGDSPLHF,TGTGCCAGCAGGATGTCGACAGGGGGCGACTCACCCCTCCACTTT
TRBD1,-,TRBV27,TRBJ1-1,CASSFRGQGREAFF,TGTGCCAGCAGTTTTAGGGGACAGGGTCGGGAAGCTTTCTTT
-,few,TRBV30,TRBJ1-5,CAWTSSRGGNQPQHF,TGTGCCTGGACCTCATCTCGTGGCGGCAATCAGCCCCAGCATTTT
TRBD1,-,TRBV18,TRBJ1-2,CASSRQGVDYGYTF,TGTGCCAGCTCACGACAGGGAGTAGACTATGGCTACACCTTC
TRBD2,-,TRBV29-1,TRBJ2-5,CSVSRGADIIQETQYF,TGCAGCGTTTCGCGGGGGGCAGATATCATCCAAGAGACCCAGTACTTC
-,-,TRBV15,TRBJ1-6,CATSREKAGAYSPLHF,TGTGCCACCAGCAGAGAGAAGGCAGGGGCTTATTCACCCCTCCACTTT
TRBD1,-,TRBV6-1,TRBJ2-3,CASRTDRGTDTQYF,TGTGCCAGCAGGACTGACAGGGGGACAGATACGCAGTATTTT
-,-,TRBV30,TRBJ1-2,CAWSALGANYGYTF,TGTGCCTGGAGTGCCCTCGGGGCTAACTATGGCTACACCTTC
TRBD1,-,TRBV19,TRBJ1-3,CAGARQGGNTIYF,TGTGCCGGGGCAAGACAGGGTGGAAACACCATATATTTT
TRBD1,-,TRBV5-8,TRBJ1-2,CASSLLSLGRAGGVYGYTF,TGTGCCAGCAGCTTGCTGTCGCTAGGGAGGGCAGGGGGCGTCTATGGCTACACCTTC
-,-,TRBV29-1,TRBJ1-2,CSVSKGVGDGYTF,TGCAGCGTCTCAAAAGGGGTAGGGGATGGCTACACCTTC
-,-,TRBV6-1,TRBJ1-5,CASSEERGSNQPQHF,TGTGCCAGCAGTGAAGAGCGGGGGAGCAATCAGCCCCAGCATTTT
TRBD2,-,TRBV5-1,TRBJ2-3,CASSAGLAGTDTQYF,TGCGCCAGCAGCGCGGGACTAGCGGGGACAGATACGCAGTATTTT
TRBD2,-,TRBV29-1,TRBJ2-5,CSVMGLAGTEETQYF,TGCAGCGTGATGGGACTAGCGGGGACTGAAGAGACCCAGTACTTC
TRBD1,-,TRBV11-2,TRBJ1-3,CASSFDRGPGNTIYF,TGTGCCAGCAGTTTCGACAGGGGGCCTGGAAACACCATATATTTT
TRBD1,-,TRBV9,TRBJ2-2,CASSPGTGASNTGELFF,TGTGCCAGCAGCCCCGGGACAGGGGCTTCAAACACCGGGGAGCTGTTTTTT
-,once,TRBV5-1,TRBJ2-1,CASSPETTIVYNEQFF,TGCGCCAGCAGCCCGGAGACCACAATCGTCTACAATGAGCAGTTCTTC
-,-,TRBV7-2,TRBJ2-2,CASSQLQGAGELFF,TGTGCCAGCAGCCAACTACAGGGTGCCGGGGAGCTGTTTTTT
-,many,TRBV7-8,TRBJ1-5,CASSLWGESNQPQHF,TGTGCCAGCAGCTTATGGGGTGAGAGCAATCAGCCCCAGCATTTT
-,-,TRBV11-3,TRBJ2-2,CASSLVVSGIPGELFF,TGTGCCAGCAGCTTAGTCGTATCAGGTATCCCCGGGGAGCTGTTTTTT
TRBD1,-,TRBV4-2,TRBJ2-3,CASSSRGPGLTTDTQYF,TGTGCCAGCAGCTCAAGGGGGCCAGGACTCACCACAGATACGCAGTATTTT
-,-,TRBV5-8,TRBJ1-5,CASSLGGGGTGNQPQHF,TGTGCCAGCAGCTTGGGTGGCGGCGGGACTGGCAATCAGCCCCAGCATTTT
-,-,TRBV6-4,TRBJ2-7,CASSLWRGQQYF,TGTGCCAGCAGCCTGTGGAGGGGACAGCAGTACTTC
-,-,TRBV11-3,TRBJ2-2,CASSLRGTNTGELFF,TGTGCCAGCAGCCTACGGGGGACCAACACCGGGGAGCTGTTTTTT
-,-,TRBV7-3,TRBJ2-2,CASSFESINTGELFF,TGTGCCAGCAGCTTCGAGTCGATTAACACCGGGGAGCTGTTTTTT
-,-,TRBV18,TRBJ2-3,CASSPLGLAADTQYF,TGTGCCAGCTCACCACTTGGGCTAGCTGCGGATACGCAGTATTTT
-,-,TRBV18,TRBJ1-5,CASTPQDGGVQPQHF,TGTGCCAGCACCCCCCAGGACGGCGGGGTTCAGCCCCAGCATTTT